These 27 T cell receptor beta chains came from one sample sequenced in a study of blood T cells in healthy people across ages. Through a sample-barcoded 5' primer and a J-beta primer mix, a second PCR was run for roughly 6 to 12 cycles. TCRdb processed the 5' RACE reads anew with MiXCR; each CDR3 protein has one entry. In the table there are about 1.4 million distinct CDR3 sequences, approximately 59% of which are singletons. The sequenced material came from blood. All receptors derive from a young man in good health.

The J gene is TRBJ2-7, the V gene TRBV29-1; 10 bases align to TRBD1. The CDR3 is 14 residues long. The germline CDR1 and CDR2 sequences are SQVTM and ANQGSEA. J lost 2 bases, V lost 3 bases, and 4 bases had no gene match. The CDR3 sequence: CSVDNGQGAYEQYF. The CDR3 nucleotides read TGCAGCGTTGACAATGGACAGGGGGCCTACGAGCAGTACTTC.

The rearrangement links TRBV27 to TRBJ2-3; D is ambiguous. V lost 1 base, J lost 0 bases, and 8 bases lay in between. Germline V gene sequence: CDR1 MNHEY, CDR2 SMNVEV (reference sequence). There are 15 residues in the CDR3. The CDR3 region has the DNA TGTGCCAGCAGTTTATTTGGACGAAGCACAGATACGCAGTATTTT. It codes for CASSLFGRSTDTQYF.

The chain links TRBV5-1 to TRBJ2-5; 11 bases line up with TRBD2. The CDR3 sequence is 15 residues long. V gave up 2 bases and J gave up 5 bases; unmatched junction bases: 5. Germline lookup yields CDR1 SGHRS and CDR2 YFSETQ. CDR3 in amino acids: CASSFQTSGVETQYF. CDR3 nucleotide sequence: TGCGCCAGCAGCTTTCAGACTAGCGGGGTCGAGACCCAGTACTTC. The full variable domain, in which reference TRBV5-1 and TRBJ2-5 provide the parts outside the CDR3, is KAGVTQTPRYLIKTRGQQVTLSCSPISGHRSVSWYQQTPGQGLQFLFEYFSETQRNKGNFPGRFSGRQFSNSRSEMNVSTLELGDSALYLCASSFQTSGVETQYFGPGTRLLVL.

In its sample, this clonotype was seen a few times. This chain connects TRBV9 to TRBJ2-5; 9 bases map to TRBD1. The DNA end is more similar to TRBJ2-7, so the J call may be wrong. The CDR3 has 13 amino acids. CDR1 is SGDLS and CDR2 is YYNGEE in the germline V gene. CDR3 region: CASSLGTGIEQYF. In DNA, the CDR3 is TGTGCCAGCAGCTTAGGGACAGGGATCGAGCAGTACTTC.

This chain connects TRBV11-2 to TRBJ2-4; D is tentatively TRBD1 or TRBD2 (5 bases each). The J call is in doubt because the DNA end fits TRBJ2-7 better. This CDR3 contains 14 residues. Germline values: CDR1 SGHAT, CDR2 FQNNGV. The CDR3 DNA is TGTGCCAGCAGCTCTGAGGCAGGGCGGGACGAGCAGTACTTC. Residues: CASSSEAGRDEQYF.

The rearrangement joins TRBV20-1 to TRBJ2-4; TRBD2 aligns across 8 bases. Germline values: CDR1 DFQATT, CDR2 SNEGSKA (reference sequence). The CDR3 covers 17 residues. Trimming cost V 6 bases and J 2 bases; bases outside gene matches: 15. This CDR3 is CSAPGTRVPSTKNIQYF. CDR3 bases: TGCAGTGCCCCCGGGACTAGGGTTCCGTCCACCAAAAACATTCAGTACTTC.

This clonotype was observed a handful of times. A read error may explain this, as a much larger clone is one base away. The chain combines TRBV7-2 with TRBJ2-7; D may be TRBD2 (6 bases). V dropped 3 bases and J dropped 2 bases, with 20 bases sitting between them. This CDR3 has 17 amino acids. The germline V gene encodes CDR1 SGHTA and CDR2 FQGNSA. The CDR3 here is CASSFRNDGGVPYEQYF. Here the CDR3 DNA reads TGTGCCAGCAGCTTTCGGAATGATGGAGGGGTCCCCTACGAGCAGTACTTC.

This sequence joins TRBV6-2 or TRBV6-3 and TRBJ2-1, with D perhaps matching TRBD2 (6 bases). The CDR3 contains 13 residues. Germline V gene lookup returns CDR1 MNHEY and CDR2 SVGEGT. Trimming removed 8 bases from V and 2 bases from J, with 10 bases in between. CDR3: CASGGWPYNEQFF. CDR3 coding DNA: TGTGCCAGCGGGGGGTGGCCCTACAATGAGCAGTTCTTC.

The gene calls are TRBV28 and TRBJ1-2, with 7 nucleotides matching TRBD1. The V gene's germline CDR1 is MDHEN and CDR2 SYDVKM. Losses at the gene ends were 11 bases for V and 2 bases for J; bases not matched to a gene: 5. The CDR3 consists of 12 residues. The CDR3 DNA sequence: TGTGCCGTCCCCAGGGGGAACTATGGCTACACCTTC. Amino acids: CAVPRGNYGYTF.

This chain joins TRBV27 and TRBJ2-5, with D maybe TRBD1 (6 bases). The DNA matches TRBJ2-7 better at its end, which makes the J call doubtful. Germline V gene lookup returns CDR1 MNHEY and CDR2 SMNVEV (reference sequence). The CDR3 is made up of 15 amino acids. CDR3 DNA: TGTGCCAGCAGTTCCCACCCACAGGGTTTCTACGAGCAGTACTTC. Translating gives CASSSHPQGFYEQYF.

V is TRBV6-5 and J is TRBJ1-2; D unresolved. The CDR3 has 13 residues. The V end lost 0 bases, the J end lost 6 bases, and 8 bases lay between the germline ends. Per the germline V gene, CDR1 is MNHEY and CDR2 is SVGAGI. The CDR3 sequence is CASSYSSGNGYTF. DNA for the CDR3: TGTGCCAGCAGTTACTCGTCCGGCAATGGCTACACCTTC.

This chain joins TRBV20-1 and TRBJ1-1; D is perhaps TRBD1 (5 bases). This CDR3 contains 11 residues. The V gene's germline CDR1 is DFQATT and CDR2 SNEGSKA (reference sequence). CDR3 nucleotide sequence: TGCAGAGCCAACGCCGGGACCCTGGCTTTCTTT. Protein product: CRANAGTLAFF.

V usage is TRBV6-2 or TRBV6-3 and J usage is TRBJ2-3, with D uncertain. The CDR3 runs to 18 residues. The V end lost 2 bases, the J end lost 1 base, and 19 bases lay between the germline ends. Per germline, CDR1 MNHEY and CDR2 SVGEGT. The CDR3 is CASSYDPISALGTDTQYF. CDR3 in DNA: TGTGCCAGCAGTTACGATCCAATCTCTGCCCTGGGCACAGATACGCAGTATTTT.

This clonotype showed up just once. The chain employs TRBV4-2 and TRBJ2-7, with 7 positions matching TRBD1. J gave up 9 bases and V 1 base, and 12 bases lay outside the gene matches. The length of the CDR3 is 15 residues. CDR1 LGHNA and CDR2 YNFKEQ come from the germline V gene. CDR3 coding DNA: TGTGCCAGCAGCCAAGTTCAGGGGACAGTCCTCGGGCAGTACTTC. This sequence encodes CASSQVQGTVLGQYF.

This chain uses TRBV3-1 with TRBJ2-1, with 7 positions matching TRBD1. The germline gives CDR1 LGHDT, CDR2 YNNKEL (reference sequence). V was pared by 2 bases and J by 3 bases, with 7 bases of the junction left unmatched. This CDR3 region has 16 residues. CDR3 in DNA: TGTGCCAGCAGCCAACCCGGACAGGCCTACTACAATGAGCAGTTCTTC. This gives the protein CASSQPGQAYYNEQFF.

The V gene is TRBV10-3, the J gene TRBJ2-7; 9 nucleotides align to TRBD2. This CDR3 contains 17 residues. With V trimmed by 2 bases and J by 2 bases, 10 bases remained unmatched. Germline V gene data show CDR1 as ENHRY and CDR2 as SYGVKD. CDR3 loop: CAISEIIGSSGTYEQYF. In nucleotides, the CDR3 is TGTGCCATCAGTGAGATAATTGGGTCTAGCGGGACCTACGAGCAGTACTTC.

The chain employs TRBV7-2 and TRBJ2-5; D remains unclear. CDR1 and CDR2 (germline): SGHTA, FQGNSA. CDR3 length: 15 residues. The germline V and J ends were trimmed by 6 bases and 2 bases, with 16 bases remaining between them. This CDR3 reads CASSTWADEQETQYF. The CDR3 DNA reads as TGTGCCAGCAGTACGTGGGCGGATGAACAAGAGACCCAGTACTTC.

This clonotype was picked up a small number of times. This chain uses TRBV29-1 with TRBJ2-5, with D unresolved. Germline CDR1 is SQVTM and CDR2 is ANQGSEA. CDR3 length: 12 residues. The V end lost 4 bases, the J end lost 4 bases, and 10 bases lay between the germline ends. As DNA, the CDR3 is TGCAGCGTTGCGCGAAGCCCAGAGACCCAGTACTTC. Translation: CSVARSPETQYF.

CDR3 in amino acids: CSAPRGEGGYTF. The CDR3 region has the DNA TGCAGTGCCCCTAGGGGGGAGGGCGGCTACACCTTC. The V and J genes are TRBV20-1 and TRBJ1-2; TRBD1 might be the D (6 bases). V was pared by 6 bases and J by 8 bases, with 16 bases between. The CDR3 covers 12 residues. Germline CDR1 reads DFQATT; CDR2 reads SNEGSKA (reference sequence).

V and J are TRBV4-3 and TRBJ2-7; no definite D call. This CDR3 is 9 amino acids long. CDR1 and CDR2 (germline): LGHNA, YSLEER. V lost 8 bases, J lost 7 bases, and 6 bases lay in between. This chain's CDR3 is CASRAEQYF. CDR3 in DNA: TGCGCCAGCCGAGCTGAGCAGTACTTC.

J is TRBJ1-1 and V is TRBV10-2, with 7 nucleotides matching TRBD1. Per germline, CDR1 WSHSY and CDR2 SAAADI. The CDR3 spans 13 residues. Trimming took 5 bases from V and 8 from J; bases not matched to a gene: 8. CDR3 DNA sequence: TGCGCCAGCAGTATGACAGGGTCCGGAGAAGCTTTCTTT. It translates to CASSMTGSGEAFF.

V gene TRBV15 combines with J gene TRBJ2-1; possible D gene TRBD1, 5 bases. From germline, CDR1 is LNHNV and CDR2 YYDKDF (reference sequence). V lost 1 base and J 11 bases, leaving 9 bases between the germline ends. The CDR3 consists of 12 residues. The CDR3 DNA reads as TGTGCCACCAGCAGAGGGGGCACGCAGCAGTTCTTC. Translated: CATSRGGTQQFF.

This clonotype has a handful of counts. The chain combines TRBV4-1 with TRBJ2-7, with TRBD2 as a possible D gene (6 bases). CDR3 length: 17 amino acids. Germline lookup yields CDR1 MGHRA and CDR2 YSYEKL. V lost 3 bases and J lost 2, with 20 bases in between. The CDR3 is CASSHRPGPGGTYEQYF. CDR3 bases: TGCGCCAGCAGCCATCGTCCCGGGCCCGGCGGGACCTACGAGCAGTACTTC.

The chain recombines TRBV7-9 with TRBJ2-3, with 11 bases aligning to TRBD2. J gave up 4 bases and V 4 bases, and 7 bases lay outside the gene matches. The CDR3 loop spans 16 amino acids. Germline loops: CDR1 SEHNR, CDR2 FQNEAQ (reference sequence). The CDR3 bases are TGTGCCAGCAGCTCAGGGACTAGCGGAAACTCAGATACGCAGTATTTT. It yields the protein CASSSGTSGNSDTQYF.

The chain combines TRBV5-1 with TRBJ2-3; 9 bases line up with TRBD2. Germline V gene data show CDR1 as SGHRS and CDR2 as YFSETQ. The CDR3 has 16 residues. Trimming at V came to 3 bases and at J to 6 bases, leaving 11 bases not matched to a gene. The DNA of the CDR3 is TGCGCCAGCAGCTCTTCCGTGGCGGGGGGGCCGGATACGCAGTATTTT. Encoded protein: CASSSSVAGGPDTQYF. Complete variable domain (other parts from reference TRBV5-1 and TRBJ2-3): KAGVTQTPRYLIKTRGQQVTLSCSPISGHRSVSWYQQTPGQGLQFLFEYFSETQRNKGNFPGRFSGRQFSNSRSEMNVSTLELGDSALYLCASSSSVAGGPDTQYFGPGTRLTVL.

This clonotype turned up a few times. This sequence joins TRBV12-3 or TRBV12-4 and TRBJ1-4, with D perhaps TRBD1 (6 bases). The CDR3 covers 14 residues. Trimming pared 5 bases from V and 8 bases from J, leaving 15 bases between. DNA of the CDR3: TGTGCCAGCAGTCTCGAGGGGGAAGGAGAAAAACTGTTTTTT. Residues: CASSLEGEGEKLFF.

The chain links TRBV6-4 to TRBJ1-4; D is unclear. Germline CDR1 is MRHNA and CDR2 is SNTAGT. The length of the CDR3 is 8 residues. The V end lost 2 bases, the J end lost 14 bases, and 0 bases lay between the germline ends. The CDR3 loop reads CASSDLFF. CDR3 in DNA: TGTGCCAGCAGTGACCTGTTTTTT.